One and the same sample provided the 6 T cell receptor beta chains below, sequenced in a study of blood T cell repertoires in COVID-19. Assay: immunoSEQ multiplex PCR; the TCRdb copy retains only in-frame clones and omits some. Among fewer than 250,000 clones, about 85% were seen once, and the ten largest hold around 0.97%. Sequenced material: peripheral blood. These receptors originate from a man aged 35 to 55 with acute or convalescent COVID-19.

This chain connects TRBV5-1 to TRBJ1-2; 12 nucleotides agree with TRBD1. From germline, CDR1 is SGHRS and CDR2 YFSETQ. Trimming removed 3 bases from V and 6 bases from J; junction bases left unmatched: 9. The CDR3 contains 16 residues. The DNA of the CDR3 is TGCGCCAGCAGCTCTACCGGGACAGGGGGCATCAATGGCTACACCTTC. This codes for CASSSTGTGGINGYTF.

The chain uses TRBV18 and TRBJ1-1; D possibly corresponds to TRBD1 (5 bases). This CDR3 has 15 residues. V lost 4 bases and J lost 0, with 12 bases in between. Germline CDR1 KGHSH, CDR2 LQKENI. The CDR3: CASSLIDSLNTEAFF. Here the CDR3 DNA reads TGTGCCAGCTCACTTATAGACAGCTTGAACACTGAAGCTTTCTTT.

V is TRBV2 and J is TRBJ2-5; maybe TRBD1 (6 bases). From germline, CDR1 is SNHLY and CDR2 FYNNEI. The CDR3 sequence is 15 residues long. Trimming pared 4 bases from V and 5 bases from J, leaving 17 bases between. The CDR3 reads CASSAPDRQEETQYF. CDR3 DNA sequence: TGTGCCAGCAGTGCCCCGGACCGACAGGAGGAGACCCAGTACTTC.

In its sample, this clone was seen once. The CDR3 bases are TGTGCCAGCAGCTTGGGACAGGTTGGGGGGGCCAACGTCCTGACTTTC. It translates to CASSLGQVGGANVLTF. The rearrangement links TRBV5-4 to TRBJ2-6; D is perhaps TRBD1 (6 bases). V was clipped by 0 bases and J by 4 bases, with 11 bases between them. This CDR3 region has 16 residues. CDR1 is SGHNT and CDR2 is YYREEE in the germline V gene (reference sequence).

This chain uses TRBV5-4 with TRBJ1-4; D might be TRBD1 (6 bases). CDR3 size: 15 residues. Germline V lookup: CDR1 SGHNT, CDR2 YYREEE (reference sequence). Between the trimmed V and J ends, which lost 2 bases and 7 bases, there was a span of 15 bases. The CDR3 here is CASSLRRQEGEKLFF. The DNA of the CDR3 is TGTGCCAGCAGCTTACGCAGACAGGAAGGTGAAAAACTGTTTTTT.

The V call is TRBV13, the J call TRBJ2-3; 15 bases fit TRBD2. The V segment lost 8 bases and the J segment 2 bases; nucleotides outside the gene matches: 5. Germline-derived CDR1 and CDR2 are PRHDT and FYEKMQ (reference sequence). CDR3 length: 16 residues. DNA of the CDR3: TGTGCCAGCGGGGGACTAGCGGGGGGTATCACAGATACGCAGTATTTT. Protein sequence: CASGGLAGGITDTQYF.